This record looks at one T cell receptor beta chain sequence and its context. Antigen: not known. This entry belongs to a study of shared clonotypes between healthy human individuals. Whole-study findings and limits: Only blood was sampled, and tissue TCR repertoires likely differ from blood ones.

Deep level was the assay's run setting. Method: immunoSEQ multiplex PCR; TCRdb's copy keeps in-frame clones and lacks some. The sample has about 520,000 clones, roughly 80% seen once. Sequencing was performed on PBMCs. The receptor comes from a woman aged 40 to 55 in good health. Some clones in this sample may be carry-over from other donors' samples.

For the CDR3, the DNA is TGTGCCAGCAGCCCCAGACTAGCGGGAGTGGAATTGAACGAGCAGTACTTC. It codes for CASSPRLAGVELNEQYF. This chain links TRBV7-9 with TRBJ2-7; 12 bases fit TRBD2. V shed 5 bases and J 5 bases; nucleotides not matched to a gene: 13. The CDR3 length is 17 residues. CDR1 SEHNR and CDR2 FQNEAQ come from the germline V gene (reference sequence).